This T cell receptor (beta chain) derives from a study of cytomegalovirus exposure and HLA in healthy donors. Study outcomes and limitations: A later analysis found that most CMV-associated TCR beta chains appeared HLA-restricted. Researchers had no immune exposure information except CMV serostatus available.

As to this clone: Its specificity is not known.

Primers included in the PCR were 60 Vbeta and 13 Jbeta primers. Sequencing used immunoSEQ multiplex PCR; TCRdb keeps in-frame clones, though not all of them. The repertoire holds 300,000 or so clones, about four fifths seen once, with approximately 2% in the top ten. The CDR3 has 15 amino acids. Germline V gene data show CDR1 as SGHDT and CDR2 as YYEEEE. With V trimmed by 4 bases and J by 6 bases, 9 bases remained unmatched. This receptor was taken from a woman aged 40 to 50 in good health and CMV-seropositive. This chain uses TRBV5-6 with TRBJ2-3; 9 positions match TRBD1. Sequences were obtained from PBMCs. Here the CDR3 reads CASSPGQGWGDTQYF. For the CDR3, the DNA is TGTGCCAGCAGCCCTGGACAGGGGTGGGGGGATACGCAGTATTTT. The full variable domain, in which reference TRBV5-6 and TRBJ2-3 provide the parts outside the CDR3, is DAGVTQSPTHLIKTRGQQVTLRCSPKSGHDTVSWYQQALGQGPQFIFQYYEEEERQRGNFPDRFSGHQFPNYSSELNVNALLLGDSALYLCASSPGQGWGDTQYFGPGTRLTVL.